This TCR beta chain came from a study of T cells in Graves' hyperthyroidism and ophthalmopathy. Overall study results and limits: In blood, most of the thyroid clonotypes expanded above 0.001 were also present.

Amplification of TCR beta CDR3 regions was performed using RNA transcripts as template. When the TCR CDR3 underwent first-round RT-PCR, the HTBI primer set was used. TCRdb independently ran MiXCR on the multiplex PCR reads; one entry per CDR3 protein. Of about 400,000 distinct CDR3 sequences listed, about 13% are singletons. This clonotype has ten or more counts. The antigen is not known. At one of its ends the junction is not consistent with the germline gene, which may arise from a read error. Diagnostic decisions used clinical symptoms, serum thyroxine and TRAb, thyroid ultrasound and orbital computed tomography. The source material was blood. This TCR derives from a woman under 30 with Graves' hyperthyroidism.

CDR3 protein: CAVRGLVMNYGYTF. The CDR3 bases are TGTGCCGTCAGGGGATTGGTTATGAACTATGGCTACACCTTC. V gene TRBV10-3 combines with J gene TRBJ1-2; a possible D gene is TRBD1 (6 bases). The CDR3 loop spans 14 amino acids. Germline V lookup: CDR1 ENHRY, CDR2 SYGVKD.